A selection of T cell receptor beta chains follows, all from one sample in a study of cytomegalovirus exposure and HLA in healthy donors. TCRdb's table, derived via immunoSEQ multiplex PCR, lists solely in-frame clones and lacks some. The sample consists of 80,000 to 100,000 clones, around 70% of them appearing once. Sequencing used PBMCs. The receptors here all came from a man between 50 and 59 years old in good health and CMV-seronegative. CDR3s include the opening cysteine and the closing phenylalanine or tryptophan. Each record gives: D gene, V gene, J gene, CDR3 protein. A D gene is named only where the DNA matches it firmly.

TRBD2,TRBV4-2,TRBJ2-2,CASSRWGSGGASFTGELFF
.,TRBV2,TRBJ2-1,CASRAFVHNEQFF
.,TRBV21-1,TRBJ2-1,CASRRRTGRHNEQFF
.,TRBV27,TRBJ2-7,CASSSGSEQYF
.,TRBV19,TRBJ2-7,CASRNRATGGEQYF
TRBD1,TRBV6-5,TRBJ2-2,CASRPPGQYTGELFF
.,TRBV19,TRBJ1-4,CASSSGRTNEKLFF
TRBD1,TRBV6-1,TRBJ1-6,CASSGQGYNSPLHF
.,TRBV2,TRBJ1-4,CASSGERGGVEKLFF
TRBD1,TRBV25-1,TRBJ1-5,CASSPGTGISNQPQHF
.,TRBV4-3,TRBJ2-7,CASSQEGAGIYEQYF
.,TRBV5-1,TRBJ2-3,CASQVQTSTDTQYF
.,TRBV7-9,TRBJ1-2,CASSPGVNYGYTF
TRBD2,TRBV19,TRBJ2-2,CASSISGANTGELFF
.,TRBV11-2,TRBJ2-3,CASSLTRADTQYF
TRBD1,TRBV27,TRBJ1-4,CASSSGQGLEKLFF
.,TRBV5-1,TRBJ2-7,CASSLAGSRGYEQYF
.,TRBV29-1,TRBJ2-7,CSVGQSIYEQYF
.,TRBV18,TRBJ1-1,CASSPQTENTEAFF
TRBD1,TRBV7-3,TRBJ1-2,CASSQDREGGYTF
TRBD1,TRBV28,TRBJ1-5,CASSLSGAGGKNQPQHF
TRBD1,TRBV28,TRBJ1-1,CASSSGRGRGGTEAFF
TRBD1,TRBV6-5,TRBJ1-2,CASSYARTGGNYGYTF
TRBD1,TRBV19,TRBJ2-4,CATAPRDRGGIQYF
TRBD1,TRBV28,TRBJ1-5,CASIHGQGYSNQPQHF
TRBD1,TRBV28,TRBJ2-2,CASTPRDRATGELFF
.,TRBV6-5,TRBJ1-1,CASSFGGYDTEAFF
.,TRBV6-1,TRBJ2-7,CASSPQRGYEQYF